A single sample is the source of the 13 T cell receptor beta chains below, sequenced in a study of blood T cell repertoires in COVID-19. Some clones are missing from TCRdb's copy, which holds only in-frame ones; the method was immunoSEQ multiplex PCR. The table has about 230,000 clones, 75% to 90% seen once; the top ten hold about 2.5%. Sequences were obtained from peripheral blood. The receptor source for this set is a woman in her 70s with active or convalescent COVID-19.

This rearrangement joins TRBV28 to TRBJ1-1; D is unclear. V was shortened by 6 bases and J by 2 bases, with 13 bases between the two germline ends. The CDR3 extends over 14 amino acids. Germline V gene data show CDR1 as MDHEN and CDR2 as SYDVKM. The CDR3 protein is CASSPHGVNTEAFF. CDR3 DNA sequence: TGTGCCAGCAGCCCCCACGGGGTTAACACTGAAGCTTTCTTT.

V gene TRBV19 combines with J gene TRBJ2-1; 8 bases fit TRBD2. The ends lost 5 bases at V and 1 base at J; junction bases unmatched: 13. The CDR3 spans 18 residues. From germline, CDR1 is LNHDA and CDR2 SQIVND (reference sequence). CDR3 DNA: TGTGCCAGTAGTTTACGGATCAGTAGCGGGATTTCCTACAATGAGCAGTTCTTC. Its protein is CASSLRISSGISYNEQFF.

The CDR3 protein is CASSQSVAASSYEQYF. CDR3 in DNA: TGTGCCAGCAGCCAATCGGTGGCGGCAAGCTCCTACGAGCAGTACTTC. This chain connects TRBV3-1 (or the pseudogene TRBV3-2) to TRBJ2-7; D is ambiguous. Trimming pared 2 bases from V and 0 bases from J, leaving 14 bases between. Germline V gene sequence: CDR1 LGHDT, CDR2 YNNKEL (reference sequence). This CDR3 comprises 16 residues.

The CDR3 sequence is CASSRATSNQPQHF. In DNA form, the CDR3 reads TGTGCCAGCAGCCGAGCCACTAGCAATCAGCCCCAGCATTTT. This chain connects TRBV5-4 to TRBJ1-5, with unresolved D. Per the germline V gene, CDR1 is SGHNT and CDR2 is YYREEE (reference sequence). This CDR3 region has 14 residues. V dropped 4 bases and J dropped 0 bases, with 8 bases sitting between them.

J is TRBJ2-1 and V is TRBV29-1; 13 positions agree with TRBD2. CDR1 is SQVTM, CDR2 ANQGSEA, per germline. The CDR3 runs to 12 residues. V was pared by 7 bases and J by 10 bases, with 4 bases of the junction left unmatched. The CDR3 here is CSAGTSGIEQFF. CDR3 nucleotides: TGCAGCGCCGGGACTAGCGGGATCGAGCAGTTCTTC.

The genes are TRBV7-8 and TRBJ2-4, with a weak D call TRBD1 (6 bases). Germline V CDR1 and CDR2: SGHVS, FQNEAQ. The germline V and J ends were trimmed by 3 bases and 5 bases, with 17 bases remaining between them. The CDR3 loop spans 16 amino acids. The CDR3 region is CASSFPGQSTQNIQYF. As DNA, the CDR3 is TGTGCCAGCAGCTTTCCGGGACAAAGCACACAAAACATTCAGTACTTC. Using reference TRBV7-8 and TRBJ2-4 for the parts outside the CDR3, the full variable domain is GAGVSQSPRYKVAKRGQDVALRCDPISGHVSLFWYQQALGQGPEFLTYFQNEAQLDKSGLPSDRFFAERPEGSVSTLKIQRTQQEDSAVYLCASSFPGQSTQNIQYFGAGTRLSVL.

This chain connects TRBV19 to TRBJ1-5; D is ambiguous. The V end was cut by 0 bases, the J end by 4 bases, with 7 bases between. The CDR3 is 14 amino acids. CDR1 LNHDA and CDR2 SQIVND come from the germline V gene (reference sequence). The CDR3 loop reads CASSIDSGNQPQHF. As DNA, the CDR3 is TGTGCCAGTAGTATAGATAGCGGAAATCAGCCCCAGCATTTT.

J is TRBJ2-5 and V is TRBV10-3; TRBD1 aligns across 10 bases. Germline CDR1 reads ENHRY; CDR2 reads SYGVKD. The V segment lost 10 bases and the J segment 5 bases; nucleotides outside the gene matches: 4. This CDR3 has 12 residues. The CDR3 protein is CATGGQGETQYF. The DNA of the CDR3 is TGTGCCACCGGGGGACAGGGGGAGACCCAGTACTTC.

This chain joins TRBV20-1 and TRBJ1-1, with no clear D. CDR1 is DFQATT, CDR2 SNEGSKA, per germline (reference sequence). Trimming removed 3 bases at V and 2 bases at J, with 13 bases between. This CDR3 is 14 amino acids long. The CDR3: CSASREGINTEAFF. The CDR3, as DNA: TGCAGTGCTAGTAGGGAGGGAATAAACACTGAAGCTTTCTTT.

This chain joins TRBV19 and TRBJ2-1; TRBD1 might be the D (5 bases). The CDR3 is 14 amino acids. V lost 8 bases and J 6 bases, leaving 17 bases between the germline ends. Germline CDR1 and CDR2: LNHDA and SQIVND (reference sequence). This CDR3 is CASRQSTWGNEQFF. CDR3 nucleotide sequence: TGTGCCAGTCGACAGTCGACTTGGGGCAATGAGCAGTTCTTC.

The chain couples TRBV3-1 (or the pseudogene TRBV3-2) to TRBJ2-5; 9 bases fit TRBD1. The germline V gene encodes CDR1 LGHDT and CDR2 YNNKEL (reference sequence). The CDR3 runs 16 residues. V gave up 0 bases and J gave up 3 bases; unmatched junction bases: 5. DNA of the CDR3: TGTGCCAGCAGCCAAGAGGACAGGGGAATGGAAGAGACCCAGTACTTC. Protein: CASSQEDRGMEETQYF.

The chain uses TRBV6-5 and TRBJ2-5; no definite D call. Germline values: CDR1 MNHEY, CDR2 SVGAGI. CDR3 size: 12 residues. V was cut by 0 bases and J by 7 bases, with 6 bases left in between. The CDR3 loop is CASSYSAGTQYF. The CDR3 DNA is TGTGCCAGCAGTTACTCGGCAGGGACCCAGTACTTC.

The CDR3 loop reads CASGRGLSYQETQYF. In DNA, the CDR3 is TGTGCTAGTGGCCGCGGACTGTCGTACCAAGAGACCCAGTACTTC. The genes are TRBV12-5 and TRBJ2-5, with D maybe TRBD2 (5 bases). The CDR3 consists of 15 residues. In germline, CDR1 is LGHNT, CDR2 FRNRAP. V was pared by 6 bases and J by 0 bases, with 14 bases between.